A selection of T cell receptor beta chains follows, all from one sample in a study of blood T cell repertoires in COVID-19. The protocol was immunoSEQ multiplex PCR, while the TCRdb copy is restricted to in-frame clones and leaves out a portion. This sample has around 110,000 clones, with around 78% found just once. What was sequenced was peripheral blood. All receptors come from a man older than 75 with COVID-19, enrolled during active disease. Both conserved end residues are part of each CDR3. Fields, in order: D gene, clone size, V gene, J gene, CDR3 DNA, CDR3 protein. The D gene is left open where the match is weak. Part of the rows lack a size; the others show once, few, many or a class for expanded clones.

TRBD2,once,TRBV29-1,TRBJ2-1,TGCAGCGTTGAGAGCCTAGCGGGAAGAACTGTAGATGTTGAGCAGTTCTTC,CSVESLAGRTVDVEQFF
TRBD1,.,TRBV4-1,TRBJ2-6,TGCGCCAGCAGCCCCACCGGGACAGGGGACTCTGGGGCCAACGTCCTGACTTTC,CASSPTGTGDSGANVLTF
.,.,TRBV14,TRBJ2-1,TGTGCCAGCAGCCAATCTCTAGCTAGCAATGAGCAGTTCTTC,CASSQSLASNEQFF
TRBD2,.,TRBV4-2,TRBJ2-2,TGTGCCAGCAGCCGCGGTGGCGGGAGGGCCGGGGAGCTGTTTTTT,CASSRGGGRAGELFF
.,few,TRBV11-3,TRBJ1-1,TGTGCCAGCAGCTCGATGGAGGGCCTCACTGAAGCTTTCTTT,CASSSMEGLTEAFF
.,.,TRBV5-4,TRBJ1-2,TGTGCCAGCAGCTTGAACGGGGAGGGGTATGGCTACACCTTC,CASSLNGEGYGYTF
.,.,TRBV20-1,TRBJ1-5,TGCAGTGCTAGTCAGGGGACGCCCCAGCATTTT,CSASQGTPQHF
.,.,TRBV5-1,TRBJ1-5,TGCGCCAGCAGCATACAGGGAGATCAGCCCCAGCATTTT,CASSIQGDQPQHF
.,.,TRBV12-5,TRBJ2-2,TGTGCTAGTGGTAAAGGGAGTTTGGACGCCGGGGAGCTGTTTTTT,CASGKGSLDAGELFF
.,.,TRBV9,TRBJ1-3,TGTGCCAGCAGCGTAGGGCAGGGTGGAAACACCATATATTTT,CASSVGQGGNTIYF
.,.,TRBV19,TRBJ2-5,TGTGCCAGTAGTATTCAACAGGGATGGGGGGAGACCCAGTACTTC,CASSIQQGWGETQYF
.,few,TRBV2,TRBJ2-3,TGTGCCAGCAGTGGACAGGAAGATACGCAGTATTTT,CASSGQEDTQYF
.,.,TRBV27,TRBJ1-1,TGTGCCAGCAGTTTATCGACAGGATACACTGAAGCTTTCTTT,CASSLSTGYTEAFF
TRBD2,.,TRBV9,TRBJ2-7,TGTGCCAGCAGCGTAGGGCCAGCGGGAGTCGGTGAGCAGTACTTC,CASSVGPAGVGEQYF
.,.,TRBV5-1,TRBJ2-7,TGCGCCAGCAGCCCGGGAACAGGGAGTATCGACGAGCAGTACTTC,CASSPGTGSIDEQYF
TRBD2,.,TRBV6-5,TRBJ2-7,TGTGCCAGCAACGGACTAGCGGGAGGTTCCTACGAGCAGTACTTC,CASNGLAGGSYEQYF
TRBD1,.,TRBV4-2,TRBJ1-1,TGTGCCAGCAGCCAGGACAGGGGGCGATGGACTGAAGCTTTCTTT,CASSQDRGRWTEAFF
.,.,TRBV7-9,TRBJ2-3,TGTGCCAGCAGCTTGGGCTCACCAGATACGCAGTATTTT,CASSLGSPDTQYF
.,many,TRBV5-8,TRBJ1-6,TGTGCCAGCAGCAGTGACATCGTCCCCTATAATTCACCCCTCCACTTT,CASSSDIVPYNSPLHF
.,.,TRBV7-3,TRBJ1-1,TGTGCCAGCAGCTTACAGGGGAACACTGAAGCTTTCTTT,CASSLQGNTEAFF
.,.,TRBV6-5,TRBJ1-4,TGTGCCAGCAACGTAGGGGACTTAATGAAAAAACTGTTTTTT,CASNVGDLMKKLFF
TRBD1,.,TRBV5-1,TRBJ1-4,TGCGCCAGCAGCCCTGGACAGGGAACTAATGAAAAACTGTTTTTT,CASSPGQGTNEKLFF